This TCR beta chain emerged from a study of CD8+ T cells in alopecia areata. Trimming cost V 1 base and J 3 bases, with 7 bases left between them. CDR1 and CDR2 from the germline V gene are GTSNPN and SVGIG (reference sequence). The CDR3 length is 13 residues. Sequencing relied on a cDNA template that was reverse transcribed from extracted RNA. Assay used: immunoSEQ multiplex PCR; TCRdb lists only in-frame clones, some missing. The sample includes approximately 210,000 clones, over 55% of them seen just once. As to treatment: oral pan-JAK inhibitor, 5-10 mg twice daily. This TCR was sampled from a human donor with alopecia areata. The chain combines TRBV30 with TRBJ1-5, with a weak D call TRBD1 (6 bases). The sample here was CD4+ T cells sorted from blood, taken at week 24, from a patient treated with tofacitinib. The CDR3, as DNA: TGTGCCTGGAGTGGGACAGTCAATCAGCCCCAGCATTTT. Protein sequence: CAWSGTVNQPQHF.